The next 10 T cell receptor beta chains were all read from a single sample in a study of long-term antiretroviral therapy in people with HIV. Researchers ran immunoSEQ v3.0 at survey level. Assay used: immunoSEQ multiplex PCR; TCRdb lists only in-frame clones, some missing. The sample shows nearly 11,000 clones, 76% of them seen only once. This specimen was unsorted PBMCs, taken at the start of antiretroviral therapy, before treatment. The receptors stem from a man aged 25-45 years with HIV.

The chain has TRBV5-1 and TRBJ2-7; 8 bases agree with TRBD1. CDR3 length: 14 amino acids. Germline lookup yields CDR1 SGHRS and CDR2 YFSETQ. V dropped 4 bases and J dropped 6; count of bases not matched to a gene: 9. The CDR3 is CASSATGEVGEQYF. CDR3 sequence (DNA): TGCGCCAGCAGCGCGACAGGGGAGGTCGGCGAGCAGTACTTC.

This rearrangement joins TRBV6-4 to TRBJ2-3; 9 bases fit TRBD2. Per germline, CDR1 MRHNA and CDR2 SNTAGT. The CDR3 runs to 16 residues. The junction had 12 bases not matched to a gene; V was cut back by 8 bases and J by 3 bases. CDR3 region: CASSLGPAGGTDTQYF. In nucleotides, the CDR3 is TGTGCCAGCTCCCTCGGACCGGCGGGAGGGACAGATACGCAGTATTTT.

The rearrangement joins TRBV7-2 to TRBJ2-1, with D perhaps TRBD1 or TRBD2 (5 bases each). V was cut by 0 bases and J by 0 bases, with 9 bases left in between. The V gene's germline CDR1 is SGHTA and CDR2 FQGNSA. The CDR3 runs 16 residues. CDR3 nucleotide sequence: TGTGCCAGCAGCTTAGCGGGACCGTCCTCCTACAATGAGCAGTTCTTC. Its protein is CASSLAGPSSYNEQFF.

The CDR3 region has the DNA TGTGCCAGCAGTTACAGTGGGGGGGTTGAAACCCAGTACTTC. Translated: CASSYSGGVETQYF. The chain couples TRBV6-5 to TRBJ2-5, with 7 bases aligning to TRBD2. CDR1 is MNHEY, CDR2 SVGAGI, per germline. The length of the CDR3 is 14 residues. Trimming removed 2 bases from V and 8 bases from J; junction bases left unmatched: 8.

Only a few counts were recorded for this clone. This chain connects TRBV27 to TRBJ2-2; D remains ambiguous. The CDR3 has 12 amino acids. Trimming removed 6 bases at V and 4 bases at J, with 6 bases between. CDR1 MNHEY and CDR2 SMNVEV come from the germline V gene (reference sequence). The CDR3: CASRGITGELFF. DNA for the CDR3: TGTGCCAGCAGAGGAATCACCGGGGAGCTGTTTTTT.

This CDR3 is CASSQAGAYNEQFF. CDR3 DNA: TGTGCCAGCAGCCAGGCGGGAGCCTACAATGAGCAGTTCTTC. The chain couples TRBV13 to TRBJ2-1; the match to TRBD2 covers 7 bases. Trimming took 5 bases from V and 2 from J; bases not matched to a gene: 3. The CDR3 length is 14 residues. Germline lookup yields CDR1 PRHDT and CDR2 FYEKMQ (reference sequence).

In DNA form, the CDR3 reads TGTGCCAGCAGCCTCCGACAGAACAATGAGCAGTTCTTC. This encodes CASSLRQNNEQFF. This chain uses TRBV5-8 with TRBJ2-1; D possibly corresponds to TRBD1 (5 bases). Germline V gives CDR1 SGHTS, CDR2 YDEGEE. CDR3 size: 13 residues. Trimming shortened V by 4 bases and J by 5 bases, and 10 bases separated the two germline ends.

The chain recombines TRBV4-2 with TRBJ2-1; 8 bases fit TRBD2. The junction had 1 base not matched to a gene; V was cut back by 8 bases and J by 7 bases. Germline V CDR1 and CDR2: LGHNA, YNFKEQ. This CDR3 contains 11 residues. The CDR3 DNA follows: TGTGCCAGCGGCGGGGGGAATGAGCAGTTCTTC. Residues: CASGGGNEQFF.

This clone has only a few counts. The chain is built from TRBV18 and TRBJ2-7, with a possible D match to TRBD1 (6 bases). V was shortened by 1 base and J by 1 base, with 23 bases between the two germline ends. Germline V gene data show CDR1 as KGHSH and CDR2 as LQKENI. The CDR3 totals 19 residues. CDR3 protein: CASSPLHPAVAGESYEQYF. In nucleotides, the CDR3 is TGTGCCAGCTCACCACTGCATCCGGCGGTGGCAGGGGAATCCTACGAGCAGTACTTC.

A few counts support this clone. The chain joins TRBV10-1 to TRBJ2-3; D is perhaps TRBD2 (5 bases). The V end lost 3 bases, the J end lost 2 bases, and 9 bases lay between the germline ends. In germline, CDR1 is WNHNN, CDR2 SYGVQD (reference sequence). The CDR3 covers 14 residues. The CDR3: CASSDSGNTDTQYF. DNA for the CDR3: TGCGCCAGCAGTGATTCGGGGAACACAGATACGCAGTATTTT.